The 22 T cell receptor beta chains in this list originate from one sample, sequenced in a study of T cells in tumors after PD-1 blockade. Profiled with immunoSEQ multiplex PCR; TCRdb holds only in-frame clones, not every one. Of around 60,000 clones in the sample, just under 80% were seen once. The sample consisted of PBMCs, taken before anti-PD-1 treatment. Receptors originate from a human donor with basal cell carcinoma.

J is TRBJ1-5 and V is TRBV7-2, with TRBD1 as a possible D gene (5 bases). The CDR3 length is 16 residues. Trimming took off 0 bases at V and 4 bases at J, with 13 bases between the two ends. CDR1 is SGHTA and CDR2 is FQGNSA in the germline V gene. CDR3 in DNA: TGTGCCAGCAGCTTAGCAAGTCAGGGTCTAAATCAGCCCCAGCATTTT. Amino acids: CASSLASQGLNQPQHF.

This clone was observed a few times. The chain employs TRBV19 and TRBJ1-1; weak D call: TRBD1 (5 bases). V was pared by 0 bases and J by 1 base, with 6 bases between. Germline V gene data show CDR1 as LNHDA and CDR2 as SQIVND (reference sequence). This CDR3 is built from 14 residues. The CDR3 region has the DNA TGTGCCAGTAGTATAGATACAGGGAACACTGAAGCTTTCTTT. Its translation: CASSIDTGNTEAFF. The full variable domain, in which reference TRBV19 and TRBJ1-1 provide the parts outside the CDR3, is DGGITQSPKYLFRKEGQNVTLSCEQNLNHDAMYWYRQDPGQGLRLIYYSQIVNDFQKGDIAEGYSVSREKKESFPLTVTSAQKNPTAFYLCASSIDTGNTEAFFGQGTRLTVV.

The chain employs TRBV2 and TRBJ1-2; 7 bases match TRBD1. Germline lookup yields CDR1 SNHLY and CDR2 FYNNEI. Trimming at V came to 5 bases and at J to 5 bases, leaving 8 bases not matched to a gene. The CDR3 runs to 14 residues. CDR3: CASSPGGRGYGYTF. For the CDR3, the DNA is TGTGCCAGCAGTCCAGGGGGTAGAGGGTATGGCTACACCTTC.

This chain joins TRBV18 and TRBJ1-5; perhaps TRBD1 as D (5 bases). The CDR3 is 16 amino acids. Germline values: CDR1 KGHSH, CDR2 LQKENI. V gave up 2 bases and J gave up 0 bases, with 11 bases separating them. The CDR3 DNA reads TGTGCCAGCTCACCAATCCCAGGGCATAGCAATCAGCCCCAGCATTTT. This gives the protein CASSPIPGHSNQPQHF. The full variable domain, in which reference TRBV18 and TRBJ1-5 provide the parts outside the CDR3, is NAGVMQNPRHLVRRRGQEARLRCSPMKGHSHVYWYRQLPEEGLKFMVYLQKENIIDESGMPKERFSAEFPKEGPSILRIQQVVRGDSAAYFCASSPIPGHSNQPQHFGDGTRLSIL.

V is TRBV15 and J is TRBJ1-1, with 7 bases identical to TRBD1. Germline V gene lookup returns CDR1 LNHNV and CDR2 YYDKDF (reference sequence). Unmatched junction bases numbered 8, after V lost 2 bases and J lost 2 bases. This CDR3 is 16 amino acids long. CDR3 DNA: TGTGCCACCAGCAGACCCCCTGACAGGGAAAACACTGAAGCTTTCTTT. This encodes CATSRPPDRENTEAFF.

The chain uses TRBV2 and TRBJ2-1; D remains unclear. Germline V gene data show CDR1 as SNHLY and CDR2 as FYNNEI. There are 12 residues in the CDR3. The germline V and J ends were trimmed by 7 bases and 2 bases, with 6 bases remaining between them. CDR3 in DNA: TGTGCCAGCACGTCGACCTACAATGAGCAGTTCTTC. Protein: CASTSTYNEQFF.

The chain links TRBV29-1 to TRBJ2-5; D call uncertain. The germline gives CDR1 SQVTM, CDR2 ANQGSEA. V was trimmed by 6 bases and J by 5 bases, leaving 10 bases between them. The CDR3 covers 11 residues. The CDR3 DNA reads TGCAGCGTCGACCAGTATGAGACCCAGTACTTC. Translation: CSVDQYETQYF.

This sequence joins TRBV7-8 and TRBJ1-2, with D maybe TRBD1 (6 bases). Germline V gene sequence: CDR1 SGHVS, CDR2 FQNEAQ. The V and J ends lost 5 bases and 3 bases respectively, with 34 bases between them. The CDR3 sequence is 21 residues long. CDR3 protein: CASSPRLMGGGTATKDYGYTF. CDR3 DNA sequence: TGTGCCAGCAGCCCGCGGTTGATGGGGGGGGGCACCGCAACAAAAGACTATGGCTACACCTTC.

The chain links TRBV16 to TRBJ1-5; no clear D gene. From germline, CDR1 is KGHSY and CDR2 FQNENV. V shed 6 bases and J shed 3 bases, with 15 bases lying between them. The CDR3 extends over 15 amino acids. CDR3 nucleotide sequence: TGTGCCAGCAGTCAAGACCTTATACCCAATCAGCCCCAGCATTTT. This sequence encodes CASSQDLIPNQPQHF.

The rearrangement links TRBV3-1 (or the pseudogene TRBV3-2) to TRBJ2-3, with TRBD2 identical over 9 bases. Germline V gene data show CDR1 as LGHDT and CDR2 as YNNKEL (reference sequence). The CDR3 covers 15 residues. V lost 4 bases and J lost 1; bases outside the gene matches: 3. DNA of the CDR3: TGTGCCAGCAGCCCAGGCGGGGGGGGCACAGATACGCAGTATTTT. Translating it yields CASSPGGGGTDTQYF.

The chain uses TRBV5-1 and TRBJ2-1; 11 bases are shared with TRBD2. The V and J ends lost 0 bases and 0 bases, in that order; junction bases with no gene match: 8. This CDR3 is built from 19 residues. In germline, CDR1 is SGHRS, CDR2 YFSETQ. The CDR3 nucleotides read TGCGCCAGCAGCTTGGCTAGCGGGGGGATTTTTAGCTCCTACAATGAGCAGTTCTTC. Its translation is CASSLASGGIFSSYNEQFF.

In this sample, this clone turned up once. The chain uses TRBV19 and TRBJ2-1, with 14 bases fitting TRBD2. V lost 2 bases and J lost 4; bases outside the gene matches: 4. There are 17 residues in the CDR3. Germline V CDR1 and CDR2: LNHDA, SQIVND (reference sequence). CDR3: CASSIHGTSGGYNEQFF. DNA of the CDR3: TGTGCCAGTAGTATACATGGGACTAGCGGGGGATACAATGAGCAGTTCTTC.

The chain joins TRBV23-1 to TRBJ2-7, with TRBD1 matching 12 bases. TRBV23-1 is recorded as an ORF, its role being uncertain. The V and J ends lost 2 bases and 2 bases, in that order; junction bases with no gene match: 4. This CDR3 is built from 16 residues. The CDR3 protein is CASSQRDRGLTYEQYF. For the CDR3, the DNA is TGCGCCAGCAGTCAACGGGACAGGGGGCTCACCTACGAGCAGTACTTC.

The CDR3 nucleotides read TGTGCCAGTAGTATTAATCTGGTTACCGGGGAGCTGTTTTTT. It translates to CASSINLVTGELFF. The chain employs TRBV19 and TRBJ2-2; D uncertain. V lost 3 bases to trimming and J lost 5 bases, with 10 bases between them. The CDR3 spans 14 residues. The V gene's germline CDR1 is LNHDA and CDR2 SQIVND (reference sequence).

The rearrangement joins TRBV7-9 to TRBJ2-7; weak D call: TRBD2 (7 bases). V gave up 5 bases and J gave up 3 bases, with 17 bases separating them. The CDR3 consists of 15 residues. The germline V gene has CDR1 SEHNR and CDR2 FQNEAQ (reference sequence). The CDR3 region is CASSEGGGGGYEQYF. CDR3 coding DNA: TGTGCCAGCAGCGAAGGCGGGGGCGGGGGCTACGAGCAGTACTTC.

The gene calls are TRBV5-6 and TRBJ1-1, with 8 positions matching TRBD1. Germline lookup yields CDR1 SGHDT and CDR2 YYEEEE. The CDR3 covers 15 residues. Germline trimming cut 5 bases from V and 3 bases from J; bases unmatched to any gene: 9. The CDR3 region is CASRSTGAGDTEAFF. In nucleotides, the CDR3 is TGTGCCAGCAGATCGACAGGGGCAGGGGACACTGAAGCTTTCTTT.

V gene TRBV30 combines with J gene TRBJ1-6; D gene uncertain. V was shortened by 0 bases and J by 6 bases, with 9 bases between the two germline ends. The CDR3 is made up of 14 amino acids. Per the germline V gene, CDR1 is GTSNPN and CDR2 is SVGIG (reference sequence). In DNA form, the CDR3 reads TGTGCCTGGAGTGTAGATTGGGGTAATTCACCCCTCCACTTT. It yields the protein CAWSVDWGNSPLHF.

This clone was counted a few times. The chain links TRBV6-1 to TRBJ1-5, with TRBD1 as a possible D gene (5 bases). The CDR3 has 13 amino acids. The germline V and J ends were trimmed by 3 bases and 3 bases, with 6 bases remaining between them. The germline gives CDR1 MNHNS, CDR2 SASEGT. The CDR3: CASSDRVNQPQHF. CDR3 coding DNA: TGTGCCAGCAGTGACAGGGTCAATCAGCCCCAGCATTTT.

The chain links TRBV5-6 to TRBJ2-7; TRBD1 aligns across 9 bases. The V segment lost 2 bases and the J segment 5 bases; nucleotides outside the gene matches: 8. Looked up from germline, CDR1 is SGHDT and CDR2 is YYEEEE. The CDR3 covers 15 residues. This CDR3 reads CASSFLGTGSHEQYF. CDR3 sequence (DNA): TGTGCCAGCAGCTTTTTAGGGACAGGGTCCCACGAGCAGTACTTC.

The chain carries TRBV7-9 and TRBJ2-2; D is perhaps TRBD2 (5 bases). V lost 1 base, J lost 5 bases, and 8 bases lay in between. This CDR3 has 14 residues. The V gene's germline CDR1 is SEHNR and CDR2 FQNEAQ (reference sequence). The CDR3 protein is CASSLGTSTGELFF. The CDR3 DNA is TGTGCCAGCAGCTTAGGGACTTCTACCGGGGAGCTGTTTTTT.

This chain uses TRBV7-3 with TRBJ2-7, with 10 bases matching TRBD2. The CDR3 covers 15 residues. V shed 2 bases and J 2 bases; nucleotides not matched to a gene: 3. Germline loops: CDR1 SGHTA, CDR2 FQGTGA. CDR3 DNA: TGTGCCAGCAGCTTAGCTAGCGGGGGCACCTACGAGCAGTACTTC. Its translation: CASSLASGGTYEQYF.

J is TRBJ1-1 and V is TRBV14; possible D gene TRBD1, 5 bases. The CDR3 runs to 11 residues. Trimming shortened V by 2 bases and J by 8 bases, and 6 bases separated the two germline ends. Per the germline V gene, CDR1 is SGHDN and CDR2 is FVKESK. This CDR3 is CASSQHREAFF. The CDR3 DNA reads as TGTGCCAGCAGCCAACACAGGGAAGCTTTCTTT.